Given below is one TCR beta chain in context. The ends were cut back, 2 bases at V and 1 base at J, with 8 bases in the middle. The germline V gene encodes CDR1 MNHNY and CDR2 SVGAGI (reference sequence). The CDR3 is made up of 14 amino acids. The table came from immunoSEQ multiplex PCR; TCRdb's copy has only in-frame clones and leaves some out. The repertoire holds some 140,000 clones, about 96% seen once, with 0.44% in the top ten. The source of the sample is a study of T cell changes during pregnancy in multiple sclerosis. The TCR comes from a female donor with multiple sclerosis, enrolled in a pregnancy study. Sequencing used peripheral blood, obtained after pregnancy. The chain carries TRBV6-6 and TRBJ1-1; tentative D call: TRBD1 (5 bases). This CDR3 reads CASSYRQGNTEAFF. CDR3 DNA sequence: TGTGCCAGCAGTTACCGCCAGGGGAACACTGAAGCTTTCTTT.